The rows below give T cell receptor beta chains drawn from one sample of a study of shared clonotypes between healthy human individuals. Only in-frame clones appear in the TCRdb table, and some are missing; sequencing was by immunoSEQ multiplex PCR. Among some 2,400,000 clones, 90% to 96% were seen once, and the ten largest hold approximately 0.13%. Sequencing was performed on naive CD4+ T cells sorted from blood. These receptors were collected from a man younger than 35 in good health. CDR3s include the opening cysteine and the closing phenylalanine or tryptophan. A D gene is named only where the DNA matches it firmly. Some rows have no size entry. The others give once, few or many, or a class for an expanded clone.

cdr3_length	v_call	clone_size	d_call	j_call	cdr3_aa	cdr3_nt
15	TRBV27	.	.	TRBJ1-1	CASSSWAARNTEAFF	TGTGCCAGCAGTTCCTGGGCGGCTCGAAACACTGAAGCTTTCTTT
17	TRBV5-1	.	.	TRBJ2-3	CASSSRPGHLSTDTQYF	TGCGCCAGCAGCTCCCGCCCGGGACACCTTAGCACAGATACGCAGTATTTT
19	TRBV4-1	.	TRBD2	TRBJ2-4	CASSQEGTSGGLAKNIQYF	TGCGCCAGCAGCCAAGAAGGGACTAGCGGGGGGCTAGCCAAAAACATTCAGTACTTC
14	TRBV18	.	.	TRBJ2-3	CASSPAGRSDTQYF	TGTGCCAGCTCACCGGCAGGGAGGTCAGATACGCAGTATTTT
13	TRBV2	.	.	TRBJ1-6	CAGAGENNSPLHF	TGTGCAGGGGCAGGGGAGAATAATTCACCCCTCCACTTT
15	TRBV5-4	.	.	TRBJ1-2	CASSLDRVPNYGYTF	TGTGCCAGCAGCTTGGATCGGGTTCCTAACTATGGCTACACCTTC
14	TRBV19	.	TRBD1	TRBJ1-1	CASSIGTGGTEAFF	TGTGCCAGTAGTATCGGGACAGGGGGGACTGAAGCTTTCTTT
11	TRBV10-3	.	.	TRBJ2-3	CAIGETDTQYF	TGTGCCATCGGGGAGACAGATACGCAGTATTTT
15	TRBV28	.	TRBD2	TRBJ2-7	CASSLSRFGGYEQYF	TGTGCCAGCAGTTTATCTCGTTTCGGGGGGTACGAGCAGTACTTC
16	TRBV6-5	once	TRBD1	TRBJ1-5	CASSYLRDRSNQPQHF	TGTGCCAGCAGTTACTTAAGGGACAGGTCCAATCAGCCCCAGCATTTT
17	TRBV18	.	TRBD2	TRBJ2-1	CASSPPRERFPYNEQFF	TGTGCCAGCTCACCACCGCGGGAGCGTTTCCCCTACAATGAGCAGTTCTTC
14	TRBV27	.	.	TRBJ1-1	CASRGLGRRTEAFF	TGTGCCAGCAGAGGGTTGGGGAGGAGAACTGAAGCTTTCTTT
14	TRBV5-6	.	TRBD1	TRBJ1-4	CASSADRVGEKLFF	TGTGCCAGCAGCGCGGACAGGGTCGGGGAAAAACTGTTTTTT
13	TRBV2	.	.	TRBJ1-2	CASSEEVVIGYTF	TGTGCCAGCAGTGAAGAAGTGGTTATTGGCTACACCTTC
13	TRBV9	.	.	TRBJ1-1	CASSVGTGTEAFF	TGTGCCAGCAGCGTAGGAACTGGCACTGAAGCTTTCTTT
13	TRBV25-1	.	.	TRBJ1-1	CASSRHLNTEAFF	TGTGCCAGCAGTCGACACCTGAACACTGAAGCTTTCTTT
14	TRBV7-9	.	.	TRBJ1-2	CAVQGEPTNYGYTF	TGTGCCGTCCAGGGTGAGCCCACTAACTATGGCTACACCTTC
19	TRBV11-2	.	TRBD2	TRBJ2-1	CASSPFESLAGVVYNEQFF	TGTGCCAGCAGCCCCTTCGAGAGCCTAGCGGGGGTGGTCTACAATGAGCAGTTCTTC
16	TRBV18	once	.	TRBJ2-5	CASSPRMDSERQTQYF	TGTGCCAGCTCACCACGGATGGACAGCGAGAGGCAGACCCAGTACTTC
13	TRBV6-5	.	.	TRBJ2-2	CASSAREDGELFF	TGTGCCAGCAGCGCGAGAGAGGACGGGGAGCTGTTTTTT
14	TRBV18	.	.	TRBJ2-5	CASSRTEYQETQYF	TGTGCCAGCTCCCGGACAGAGTACCAAGAGACCCAGTACTTC
14	TRBV19	.	TRBD2	TRBJ2-7	CASSTTSGNYEQYF	TGTGCCAGTAGTACCACTAGCGGAAACTACGAGCAGTACTTC
12	TRBV6-6	.	TRBD2	TRBJ2-7	CATGSGESKQYF	TGTGCCACGGGTAGCGGGGAGAGTAAGCAGTACTTC
11	TRBV30	.	.	TRBJ1-2	CAWSVEGGALF	TGTGCCTGGAGTGTAGAGGGGGGAGCATTATTC
15	TRBV5-1	.	.	TRBJ2-1	CASSLRPGVGNEQFF	TGCGCCAGCAGCTTGCGTCCAGGGGTGGGCAATGAGCAGTTCTTC
15	TRBV7-2	.	TRBD1	TRBJ1-5	CASSFSGTGTQPQHF	TGTGCCAGCAGCTTTTCCGGGACAGGGACTCAGCCCCAGCATTTT
16	TRBV21-1	.	.	TRBJ2-7	CASSSAERGAHYEQYF	TGTGCCAGCAGCTCGGCGGAGCGGGGGGCCCACTACGAGCAGTACTTC
16	TRBV4-2	.	.	TRBJ2-2	CASSQVAGANTGELFF	TGTGCCAGCAGCCAAGTGGCGGGCGCGAACACCGGGGAGCTGTTTTTT
15	TRBV11-2	.	TRBD1	TRBJ1-3	CASSLGTGLGNTIYF	TGTGCCAGCAGCCTCGGGACAGGGCTTGGAAACACCATATATTTT
11	TRBV6-1	.	.	TRBJ2-7	CASSDTNKQYF	TGTGCCAGCAGCGATACAAACAAGCAGTACTTC
16	TRBV5-4	.	TRBD2	TRBJ2-1	CASSLEGLASFHEQFF	TGTGCCAGCAGCTTGGAGGGACTAGCGAGTTTCCATGAGCAGTTCTTC
15	TRBV14	.	TRBD1	TRBJ2-7	CASSQDRFFSYEQYF	TGTGCCAGCAGCCAGGACAGGTTCTTCTCCTACGAGCAGTACTTC
12	TRBV18	.	.	TRBJ2-7	CASSPSLELQYF	TGTGCCAGCTCACCATCCTTGGAGCTGCAGTACTTC
11	TRBV21-1	.	.	TRBJ2-1	CAGGMGNEQFF	TGTGCGGGGGGCATGGGCAATGAGCAGTTCTTC
13	TRBV10-3	.	.	TRBJ1-1	CASKEPGNTEAFF	TGTGCCAGCAAAGAGCCGGGAAACACTGAAGCTTTCTTT
15	TRBV18	.	.	TRBJ2-7	CASSPSQVSSYEQYF	TGTGCCAGCTCACCGTCGCAGGTTTCGTCCTACGAGCAGTACTTC
13	TRBV18	.	.	TRBJ2-5	CASSLSGQETQYF	TGTGCCAGCTCACTTAGCGGACAAGAGACCCAGTACTTC
17	TRBV7-2	.	.	TRBJ2-2	CASSIVGLAVNTGELFF	TGTGCCAGCAGCATAGTGGGCTTAGCGGTGAACACCGGGGAGCTGTTTTTT
16	TRBV6-5	.	.	TRBJ2-5	CASSYRSVGLQETQYF	TGTGCCAGCAGTTACAGGTCCGTGGGACTCCAAGAGACCCAGTACTTC
20	TRBV4-1	.	.	TRBJ1-2	CASSQENFRDRYEIGYGYTF	TGCGCCAGCAGCCAAGAAAATTTTCGAGACCGATACGAGATTGGGTATGGCTACACCTTC
14	TRBV11-3	once	TRBD1	TRBJ2-5	CASSSRQGVETQYF	TGTGCCAGCAGTTCACGACAGGGGGTAGAGACCCAGTACTTC
12	TRBV19	once	.	TRBJ1-2	CASGGHTYGYTF	TGTGCCAGTGGGGGGCATACCTATGGCTACACCTTC
15	TRBV7-2	.	TRBD1	TRBJ1-4	CASSPRDRRNEKLFF	TGTGCCAGCAGCCCCCGGGACAGGAGAAATGAAAAACTGTTTTTT
12	TRBV28	.	.	TRBJ2-7	CASSWIKSEQYF	TGTGCCAGCAGTTGGATTAAGTCCGAGCAGTACTTC
13	TRBV5-1	.	TRBD1	TRBJ1-2	CASRETGGYGYTF	TGCGCCAGCAGGGAGACAGGGGGTTACGGCTACACCTTC
13	TRBV6-6	.	.	TRBJ1-5	CASSYREVQPQHF	TGTGCCAGCAGTTACAGGGAGGTCCAGCCCCAGCATTTT
15	TRBV10-3	.	.	TRBJ2-7	CAISEKGPLSYEQYF	TGTGCCATCAGTGAGAAGGGCCCACTTTCCTACGAGCAGTACTTC
13	TRBV30	.	.	TRBJ1-3	CAWSGQTGNTIYF	TGTGCCTGGAGTGGCCAAACGGGAAACACCATATATTTT
15	TRBV7-9	few	.	TRBJ1-2	CASSLVGSSREGYTF	TGTGCCAGCAGCTTAGTTGGCAGCTCCCGGGAGGGCTACACCTTC
12	TRBV30	.	.	TRBJ2-1	CAWGGSYNEQFF	TGTGCCTGGGGGGGCTCCTACAATGAGCAGTTCTTC
15	TRBV2	.	.	TRBJ2-3	CASSEVGATGDTQYF	TGTGCCAGCAGTGAAGTGGGGGCAACGGGGGATACGCAGTATTTT
15	TRBV25-1	.	.	TRBJ2-7	CASSESGRMGYEQYF	TGTGCCAGCAGTGAATCCGGACGCATGGGGTACGAGCAGTACTTC
14	TRBV5-1	.	.	TRBJ2-1	CASSSPRSYNEQFF	TGCGCCAGCAGCTCGCCCCGGTCCTACAATGAGCAGTTCTTC
13	TRBV6-5	.	TRBD1	TRBJ1-2	CASSKGTDYGYTF	TGTGCCAGCAGCAAAGGGACAGATTATGGCTACACCTTC
14	TRBV7-9	.	TRBD2	TRBJ2-5	CASSPGTNQETQYF	TGTGCCAGCAGCCCCGGGACTAACCAAGAGACCCAGTACTTC
15	TRBV30	.	TRBD1	TRBJ2-2	CAWSAGTGVPGELFF	TGTGCCTGGAGTGCCGGGACAGGGGTCCCCGGGGAGCTGTTTTTT